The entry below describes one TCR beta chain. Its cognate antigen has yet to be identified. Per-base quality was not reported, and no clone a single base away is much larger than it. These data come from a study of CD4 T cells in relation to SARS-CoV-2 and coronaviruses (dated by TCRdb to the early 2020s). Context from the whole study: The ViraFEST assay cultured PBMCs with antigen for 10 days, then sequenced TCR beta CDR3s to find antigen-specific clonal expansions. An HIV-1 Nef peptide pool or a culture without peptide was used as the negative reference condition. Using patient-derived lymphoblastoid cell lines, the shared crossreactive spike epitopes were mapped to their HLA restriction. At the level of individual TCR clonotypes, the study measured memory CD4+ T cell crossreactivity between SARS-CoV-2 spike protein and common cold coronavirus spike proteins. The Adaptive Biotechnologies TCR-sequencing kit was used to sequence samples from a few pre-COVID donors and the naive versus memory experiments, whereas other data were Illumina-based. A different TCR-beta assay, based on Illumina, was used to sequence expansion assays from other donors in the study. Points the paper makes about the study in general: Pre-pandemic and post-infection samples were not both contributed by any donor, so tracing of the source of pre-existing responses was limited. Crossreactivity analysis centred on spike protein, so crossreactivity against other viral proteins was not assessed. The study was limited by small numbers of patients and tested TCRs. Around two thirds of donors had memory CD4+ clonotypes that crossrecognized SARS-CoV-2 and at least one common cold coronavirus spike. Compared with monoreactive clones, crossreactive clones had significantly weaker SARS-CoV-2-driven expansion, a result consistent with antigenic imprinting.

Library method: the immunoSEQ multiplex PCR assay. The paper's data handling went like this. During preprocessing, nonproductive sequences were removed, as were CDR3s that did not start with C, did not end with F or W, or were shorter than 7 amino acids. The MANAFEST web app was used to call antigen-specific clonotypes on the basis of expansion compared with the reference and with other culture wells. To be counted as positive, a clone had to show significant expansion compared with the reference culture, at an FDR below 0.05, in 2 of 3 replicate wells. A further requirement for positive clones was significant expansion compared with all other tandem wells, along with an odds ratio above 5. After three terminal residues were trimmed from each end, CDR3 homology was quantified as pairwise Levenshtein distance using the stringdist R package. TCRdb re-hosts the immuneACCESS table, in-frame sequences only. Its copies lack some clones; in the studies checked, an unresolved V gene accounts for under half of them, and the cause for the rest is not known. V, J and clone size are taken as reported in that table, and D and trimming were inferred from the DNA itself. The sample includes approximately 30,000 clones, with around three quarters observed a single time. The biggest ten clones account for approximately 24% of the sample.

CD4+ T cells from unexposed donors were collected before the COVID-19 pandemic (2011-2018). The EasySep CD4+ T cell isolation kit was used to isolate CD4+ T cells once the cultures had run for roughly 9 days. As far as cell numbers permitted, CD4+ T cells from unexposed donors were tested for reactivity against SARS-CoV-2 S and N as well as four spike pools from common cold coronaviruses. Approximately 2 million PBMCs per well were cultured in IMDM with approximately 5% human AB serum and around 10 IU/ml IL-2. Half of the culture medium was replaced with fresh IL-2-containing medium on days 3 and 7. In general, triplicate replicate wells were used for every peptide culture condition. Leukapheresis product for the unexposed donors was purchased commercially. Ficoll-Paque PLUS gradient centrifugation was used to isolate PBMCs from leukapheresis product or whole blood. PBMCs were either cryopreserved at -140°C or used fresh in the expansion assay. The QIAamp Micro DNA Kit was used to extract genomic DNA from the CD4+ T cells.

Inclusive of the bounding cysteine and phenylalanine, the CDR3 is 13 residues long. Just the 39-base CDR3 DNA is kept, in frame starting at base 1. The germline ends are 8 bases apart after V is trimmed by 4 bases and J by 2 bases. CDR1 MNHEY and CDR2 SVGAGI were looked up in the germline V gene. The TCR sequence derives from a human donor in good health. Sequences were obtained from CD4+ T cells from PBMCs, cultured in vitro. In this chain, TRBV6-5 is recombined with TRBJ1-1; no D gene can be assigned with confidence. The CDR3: CASSWTANTEAFF. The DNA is TGTGCCAGCAGTTGGACGGCAAACACTGAAGCTTTCTTT.